A single sample gave rise to the 2 T cell receptor beta chains below, sequenced in a study of beta chain features in type 1 diabetes. Reverse transcription of all isolated RNA meant that expressed TCRB transcripts were sequenced. The table came from immunoSEQ multiplex PCR; TCRdb's copy has only in-frame clones and leaves some out. The sample lists 310,000 or so clones, approximately 8.2% occurring once. What was sequenced was central memory CD4+ T cells from blood. The receptor set was obtained from a woman aged 18-29 years in good health.

V and J are TRBV7-9 and TRBJ2-6; D may match TRBD1 or TRBD2 (6 bases each). The CDR3 contains 17 residues. Trimming stripped 5 bases from V and 0 bases from J, with 14 bases between. Germline loops: CDR1 SEHNR, CDR2 FQNEAQ (reference sequence). The CDR3 DNA sequence: TGTGCCAGCAGCGGGCGTGGAGGGGGCTCTGGGGCCAACGTCCTGACTTTC. Amino acids: CASSGRGGGSGANVLTF. Together with reference TRBV7-9 and TRBJ2-6, the CDR3 gives the full variable domain: DTGVSQNPRHKITKRGQNVTFRCDPISEHNRLYWYRQTLGQGPEFLTYFQNEAQLEKSRLLSDRFSAERPKGSFSTLEIQRTEQGDSAMYLCASSGRGGGSGANVLTFGAGSRLTVL.

This clone was seen only a few times. The chain couples TRBV7-2 to TRBJ2-7; 8 nucleotides line up with TRBD1. This CDR3 region has 14 residues. Germline assignment: CDR1 SGHTA and CDR2 FQGNSA. V lost 1 base and J lost 8; bases outside the gene matches: 7. CDR3 nucleotides: TGTGCCAGCAGCTTAGAAAGGACAGGGTTCCAGCAGTACTTC. Translated, it gives CASSLERTGFQQYF.